These T cell receptor beta chains were read from a single sample in a study of OX40 agonist ivuxolimab in advanced cancers. Clones were sequenced by immunoSEQ multiplex PCR, and TCRdb holds only the in-frame ones, with some missing. Counted here are under 70,000 clones, about 86% occurring once; the ten biggest clones make up roughly an eighth. The input for sequencing was CD4+ or CD8+ T cells sorted from blood, taken in a trial of the OX40 agonist ivuxolimab. The receptors stem from an adult with an advanced solid tumor such as melanoma, head and neck, liver or kidney cancer. The CDR3 runs from the conserved cysteine through the conserved F or W. D genes are given only for firm matches. Clone size is shown for a subset of rows, as once, few, many or a class of expanded clone.

v_call	clone_size	j_call	d_call	cdr3_length	cdr3_nt	cdr3_aa
TRBV6-5	NA	TRBJ2-7	TRBD1	14	TGTGCCAGCAGTTACGGGACAGGGCTCTACGAGCAGTACTTC	CASSYGTGLYEQYF
TRBV19	NA	TRBJ1-5	NA	17	TGTGCCAGTAGTATCGAGGACAGCTTTTATAGCAATCAGCCCCAGCATTTT	CASSIEDSFYSNQPQHF
TRBV19	NA	TRBJ2-3	NA	15	TGTGCCAGTAGTATCCTCGGGACGGGCACAGATACGCAGTATTTT	CASSILGTGTDTQYF
TRBV4-1	few	TRBJ1-4	NA	16	TGCGCCAGCAGCCAAGATCGGGTATCCATCCCTGGAAAACTGTTTTTT	CASSQDRVSIPGKLFF
TRBV11-2	NA	TRBJ2-5	NA	15	TGTGCCAGCAGTCGCCAGGCTCGCGAGCAAGAGACCCAGTACTTC	CASSRQAREQETQYF
TRBV4-2	NA	TRBJ2-7	TRBD1	20	TGTGCCAGCAGCCAAGTAAAGGGACAGGGAGAATTGTGGGTCTCCTACGAGCAGTACTTC	CASSQVKGQGELWVSYEQYF
TRBV6-5	NA	TRBJ1-5	NA	12	TGTGCCAGCAGTCTCGGTGGCGGCCCCCAGCATTTT	CASSLGGGPQHF
TRBV9	few	TRBJ1-3	NA	14	TGTGCCAGCAGCGTAGGAGGGAACGGAAACACCATATATTTT	CASSVGGNGNTIYF
TRBV11-2	NA	TRBJ2-7	NA	12	TGTGCCAGCAGCTACGGGGACTACGAGCAGTACTTC	CASSYGDYEQYF
TRBV13	NA	TRBJ1-2	NA	14	TGTGCCAGCAGCCTGACCGGGGGAACCTATGGCTACACCTTC	CASSLTGGTYGYTF
TRBV28	NA	TRBJ2-2	NA	17	TGTGCCAGCAGTTTCTATATGGGGACGGGAGACACCGGGGAGCTGTTTTTT	CASSFYMGTGDTGELFF
TRBV7-6	NA	TRBJ2-3	NA	15	TGTGCCAGCAGCTCGGGGGACACCTACACAGATACGCAGTATTTT	CASSSGDTYTDTQYF
TRBV19	NA	TRBJ2-1	NA	13	TGTGCCAGTAGTATCGAAACGTACAATGAGCAGTTCTTC	CASSIETYNEQFF